The next 27 T cell receptor beta chains were all read from a single sample in a study of T cell responses to AZD1222 COVID-19 vaccine. The protocol was immunoSEQ multiplex PCR, while the TCRdb copy is restricted to in-frame clones and leaves out a portion. The table has approximately 120,000 clones, approximately 90% seen once; the top ten hold approximately 12%. Source: peripheral blood, taken on day 0 of AZD1222 vaccination. The receptors stem from an adult in good health.

The chain combines TRBV6-1 with TRBJ2-2; no reliable D call. CDR1 is MNHNS and CDR2 is SASEGT in the germline V gene. Between the trimmed V and J ends, which lost 3 bases and 2 bases, there was a span of 10 bases. The CDR3 runs 15 residues. CDR3: CASSDWGPNTGELFF. DNA of the CDR3: TGTGCCAGCAGTGATTGGGGTCCCAACACCGGGGAGCTGTTTTTT.

This sequence joins TRBV4-1 and TRBJ1-5; D might be TRBD1 (6 bases). Germline V gene sequence: CDR1 MGHRA, CDR2 YSYEKL. The V gene lost 0 bases and the J gene lost 7 bases, with 7 bases spanning the gap. The CDR3 runs to 13 residues. The DNA for the CDR3 is TGCGCCAGCAGCCAAGACCAGGGGCAGCCCCAGCATTTT. This encodes CASSQDQGQPQHF.

The genes are TRBV29-1 and TRBJ2-3, with 12 bases matching TRBD2. V gave up 1 base and J gave up 0 bases; unmatched junction bases: 8. CDR1 and CDR2 (germline): SQVTM, ANQGSEA. CDR3 length: 18 residues. This chain's CDR3 is CSVEGLTSGRGSTDTQYF. CDR3 DNA: TGCAGCGTTGAAGGGCTGACTAGCGGGAGAGGTAGCACAGATACGCAGTATTTT.

The V call is TRBV4-3, the J call TRBJ1-5; D ambiguous. In germline, CDR1 is LGHNA, CDR2 YSLEER. V gave up 1 base and J gave up 9 bases, with 7 bases separating them. The CDR3 sequence is 12 residues long. The DNA of the CDR3 is TGCGCCAGCAGCCAAGCCCGGGGGCCCCAGCATTTT. Protein: CASSQARGPQHF.

This chain uses TRBV27 with TRBJ1-3; D is uncertain. Trimming took 2 bases from V and 0 from J, leaving 8 bases between them. The CDR3 consists of 15 residues. The germline gives CDR1 MNHEY, CDR2 SMNVEV (reference sequence). In nucleotides, the CDR3 is TGTGCCAGCAGTTTAGAGGCGGGCTCTGGAAACACCATATATTTT. This encodes CASSLEAGSGNTIYF.

DNA of the CDR3: TGTGCCATCGGAACTAACTATGGCTACACCTTC. Residues: CAIGTNYGYTF. This chain uses TRBV6-5 with TRBJ1-2; D gene ambiguous. V was trimmed by 10 bases and J by 0 bases, leaving 6 bases between them. Germline loops: CDR1 MNHEY, CDR2 SVGAGI. The CDR3 totals 11 residues.

This clone showed up just a few times. The rearrangement joins TRBV9 to TRBJ1-2, with TRBD1 matching over 8 bases. From germline, CDR1 is SGDLS and CDR2 YYNGEE. The CDR3 length is 14 residues. V was clipped by 4 bases and J by 4 bases; unmatched bases: 6. The CDR3 loop is CASSRDRPFYGYTF. CDR3 DNA sequence: TGTGCCAGCAGCCGGGACAGGCCCTTCTATGGCTACACCTTC.

V is TRBV5-8 and J is TRBJ2-7; D gene uncertain. In germline, CDR1 is SGHTS, CDR2 YDEGEE. With 4 bases removed from V and 5 bases from J, the gap between germline ends came to 7 bases. The CDR3 is 11 amino acids. The CDR3, as DNA: TGTGCCAGCAGCCGGAGCCACGAGCAGTACTTC. Its protein is CASSRSHEQYF.

This sequence joins TRBV2 and TRBJ2-1; 9 nucleotides line up with TRBD2. CDR3 length equals 16 residues. Unmatched junction bases numbered 8, after V lost 6 bases and J lost 2 bases. Germline CDR1 and CDR2: SNHLY and FYNNEI. CDR3 in amino acids: CASSYSTSGTYNEQFF. The CDR3 DNA follows: TGTGCCAGCAGCTATTCGACTAGCGGAACCTACAATGAGCAGTTCTTC.

The chain joins TRBV30 to TRBJ2-3; 8 positions match TRBD1. CDR3 length: 16 residues. Germline values: CDR1 GTSNPN, CDR2 SVGIG (reference sequence). The J segment lost 2 bases and the V segment lost 1 base, leaving 8 bases of the junction unmatched. The CDR3 DNA reads TGTGCCTGGAGTGCTAAGACAGGGGCCATCACAGATACGCAGTATTTT. Residues: CAWSAKTGAITDTQYF. The whole variable domain, remainder taken from reference TRBV30 and TRBJ2-3, is SQTIHQWPATLVQPVGSPLSLECTVEGTSNPNLYWYRQAAGRGLQLLFYSVGIGQISSEVPQNLSASRPQDRQFILSSKKLLLSDSGFYLCAWSAKTGAITDTQYFGPGTRLTVL.

The V and J genes are TRBV6-1 and TRBJ1-3, with D possibly TRBD1 on 5 matching bases. The germline CDR1 and CDR2 sequences are MNHNS and SASEGT. The CDR3 consists of 16 residues. Trimming took off 4 bases at V and 5 bases at J, with 18 bases between the two ends. The CDR3: CASSGLDTRGRNTIYF. In DNA form, the CDR3 reads TGTGCCAGCAGTGGATTGGACACCCGAGGGAGAAACACCATATATTTT.

As regards this clone: Other DNA sequences in the same sample also yield this CDR3. The chain joins TRBV7-2 to TRBJ2-7; D uncertain. Germline V gene sequence: CDR1 SGHTA, CDR2 FQGNSA. V was cut by 3 bases and J by 7 bases, with 7 bases left in between. The CDR3 contains 11 residues. The CDR3 DNA sequence: TGTGCCAGCAGCTTCCTTGGGGAGCAGTACTTC. It encodes CASSFLGEQYF.

The chain is built from TRBV9 and TRBJ2-1; 9 bases align to TRBD2. Unmatched junction bases numbered 3, after V lost 2 bases and J lost 3 bases. The germline gives CDR1 SGDLS, CDR2 YYNGEE. This CDR3 has 15 amino acids. CDR3 in amino acids: CASSVSGSGYNEQFF. The CDR3 DNA sequence: TGTGCCAGCAGCGTTAGCGGGAGCGGCTACAATGAGCAGTTCTTC.

CDR3 DNA: TGTGCCAGCAGCTCAAGTTTCAATCAGCCCCAGCATTTT. Its translation is CASSSSFNQPQHF. The gene calls are TRBV28 and TRBJ1-5; D remains unclear. V lost 6 bases to trimming and J lost 3 bases, with 9 bases between them. The CDR3 runs 13 residues. Germline CDR1 reads MDHEN; CDR2 reads SYDVKM.

The gene calls are TRBV5-1 and TRBJ1-2, with D possibly matching TRBD1 (5 bases). With 2 bases removed from V and 8 bases from J, the gap between germline ends came to 13 bases. CDR1 and CDR2 (germline): SGHRS, YFSETQ. This CDR3 spans 13 amino acids. The CDR3 loop reads CASSLQLGEGYTF. The CDR3 DNA is TGCGCCAGCAGCTTACAGCTGGGGGAAGGCTACACCTTC.

This rearrangement joins TRBV19 to TRBJ2-3, with D perhaps TRBD1 or TRBD2 (5 bases each). With 3 bases removed from V and 1 base from J, the gap between germline ends came to 17 bases. This CDR3 is built from 17 residues. CDR1 and CDR2 (germline): LNHDA, SQIVND (reference sequence). CDR3 residues: CASSMTGDQRGTDTQYF. The CDR3 DNA follows: TGTGCCAGTAGTATGACCGGGGACCAGCGAGGCACAGATACGCAGTATTTT.

This rearrangement joins TRBV9 to TRBJ1-1; D is ambiguous. Germline V CDR1 and CDR2: SGDLS, YYNGEE. The length of the CDR3 is 14 residues. The V and J ends lost 2 bases and 0 bases respectively, with 8 bases between them. The CDR3 nucleotides read TGTGCCAGCAGCGTTTCGGTCATGAACACTGAAGCTTTCTTT. This translates into CASSVSVMNTEAFF.

V is TRBV6-1 and J is TRBJ1-6; the D is unclear. V lost 3 bases to trimming and J lost 9 bases, with 12 bases between them. CDR3 length equals 14 residues. Germline V gives CDR1 MNHNS, CDR2 SASEGT. The CDR3 nucleotides read TGTGCCAGCAGTGACAGTCTATGGGCTTCACCCCTCCACTTT. It translates to CASSDSLWASPLHF.

The V call is TRBV14, the J call TRBJ1-1, with 9 bases that match TRBD1. Trimming cost V 0 bases and J 10 bases; bases outside gene matches: 9. CDR3 length: 15 amino acids. Germline V lookup: CDR1 SGHDN, CDR2 FVKESK. The chain's CDR3 is CASSQDWGTGFRAFF. DNA of the CDR3: TGTGCCAGCAGCCAAGATTGGGGGACAGGGTTTAGAGCTTTCTTT. Looking up the rest from reference TRBV14 and TRBJ1-1 gives the full variable domain: EAGVTQFPSHSVIEKGQTVTLRCDPISGHDNLYWYRRVMGKEIKFLLHFVKESKQDESGMPNNRFLAERTGGTYSTLKVQPAELEDSGVYFCASSQDWGTGFRAFFGQGTRLTVV.

The gene calls are TRBV28 and TRBJ2-2, with TRBD1 matching over 8 bases. Germline V lookup: CDR1 MDHEN, CDR2 SYDVKM. CDR3 length: 12 amino acids. V lost 11 bases and J lost 6; bases outside the gene matches: 5. CDR3 coding DNA: TGTGCCGCCAGGGGGCGCTCCGGGGAGCTGTTTTTT. It is translated as CAARGRSGELFF.

V gene TRBV15 combines with J gene TRBJ1-4; the D is unclear. Per the germline V gene, CDR1 is LNHNV and CDR2 is YYDKDF (reference sequence). The germline V and J ends were trimmed by 3 bases and 0 bases, with 8 bases remaining between them. The CDR3 is 15 amino acids. DNA for the CDR3: TGTGCCACCAGCAGTCCCCAGGCAACTAATGAAAAACTGTTTTTT. Its translation: CATSSPQATNEKLFF.

The table lists this clone with a few counts. This rearrangement joins TRBV7-2 to TRBJ1-2; 8 bases are shared with TRBD1. Germline V CDR1 and CDR2: SGHTA, FQGNSA. CDR3 length: 16 residues. The J segment lost 8 bases and the V segment lost 8 bases, leaving 19 bases of the junction unmatched. The CDR3 nucleotides are TGTGCCAGCCGTGCCGGGACAGGAGTCATCCGATACGGCTACACCTTC. Protein: CASRAGTGVIRYGYTF.

This chain joins TRBV15 and TRBJ2-7; the D gene is possibly TRBD2 (6 bases). This CDR3 contains 15 residues. CDR1 is LNHNV, CDR2 YYDKDF, per germline (reference sequence). V was pared by 0 bases and J by 0 bases, with 9 bases between. The CDR3 DNA reads as TGTGCCACCAGCAGAGACGGGGGAGGCTCCTACGAGCAGTACTTC. It translates to CATSRDGGGSYEQYF.

This chain links TRBV6-5 with TRBJ1-5; D perhaps matches TRBD1 (5 bases). The CDR3 spans 15 residues. The germline V gene has CDR1 MNHEY and CDR2 SVGAGI. V dropped 5 bases and J dropped 3 bases, with 14 bases sitting between them. The CDR3: CASSLGGVANQPQHF. Written as DNA, the CDR3 is TGTGCCAGCAGTCTGGGGGGGGTTGCCAATCAGCCCCAGCATTTT.

This chain connects TRBV5-4 to TRBJ1-4, with D maybe TRBD1 (6 bases). The V and J ends lost 1 base and 7 bases respectively, with 14 bases between them. CDR1 is SGHNT, CDR2 YYREEE, per germline (reference sequence). The CDR3 totals 15 residues. The CDR3 DNA reads TGTGCCAGCAGCTTGTCCCATCAGGGGAGTGAAAAACTGTTTTTT. Its translation: CASSLSHQGSEKLFF.

This chain joins TRBV28 and TRBJ2-3; D may be TRBD2 (6 bases). The CDR3 is made up of 13 amino acids. V dropped 7 bases and J dropped 6 bases, with 14 bases sitting between them. Germline CDR1 MDHEN, CDR2 SYDVKM. The CDR3 loop reads CASTPRLADTQYF. As DNA, the CDR3 is TGTGCCAGCACCCCCCGGCTAGCGGATACGCAGTATTTT.

This clone was counted between two and nine times. The V and J genes are TRBV27 and TRBJ1-1; 7 bases map to TRBD1. This CDR3 is built from 17 residues. The trim removed 3 bases at V and 0 bases at J, leaving 10 bases unmatched. Germline loops: CDR1 MNHEY, CDR2 SMNVEV (reference sequence). The CDR3 nucleotides are TGTGCCAGCAGTTTGTGGACAGGTTCGAGTATGAACACTGAAGCTTTCTTT. Protein: CASSLWTGSSMNTEAFF.